This T cell receptor beta chain emerged from a study of T cell changes during pregnancy in multiple sclerosis. There are 13 residues in the CDR3. Trimming removed 3 bases from V and 5 bases from J, with 11 bases in between. Per the germline V gene, CDR1 is SGHDT and CDR2 is YYEEEE. Here immunoSEQ multiplex PCR was the method, and the copy in TCRdb shows in-frame clones only, minus some. The sample shows around 95,000 clones, approximately 92% of them seen only once. The sequence was obtained from a female donor with multiple sclerosis, enrolled in a pregnancy study. V is TRBV5-6 and J is TRBJ1-1; D is unclear. Sequenced here: peripheral blood, sampled after pregnancy. In nucleotides, the CDR3 is TGTGCCAGCAGCTCCAGGCCAGATACTGAAGCTTTCTTT. This encodes CASSSRPDTEAFF.